This T cell receptor (beta chain) was recovered during a study of shared T cell receptors in the human thymus. The data were produced by immunoSEQ multiplex PCR, yet TCRdb's version contains in-frame clones alone and is incomplete. The top ten hold 0.0094% of the sample, which has about 710,000 clones, about 90% seen once. Looked up from germline, CDR1 is MGHDK and CDR2 is SYGVNS. The CDR3 is 13 amino acids. V lost 6 bases, J lost 6 bases, and 6 bases stayed unmatched. A further study also used this sample, focusing on human thymus T cells. This second report adds: Thymic resections from corrective heart surgery supplied the tissue. There were highly overlapping thymic repertoires among unrelated individuals, as related research reported.

The V call is TRBV25-1, the J call TRBJ2-7, with TRBD1 matching over 9 bases. The source is a boy under two years old with a congenital heart defect. Sequencing used thymocytes. The CDR3 protein is CASSRDRDCEQYF. The CDR3, as DNA: TGTGCCAGCAGCCGGGACAGGGACTGCGAGCAGTACTTC.